These 15 T cell receptor beta chains share one sample of origin, sequenced in a study of shared clonotypes between healthy human individuals. The protocol was immunoSEQ multiplex PCR, while the TCRdb copy is restricted to in-frame clones and leaves out a portion. This repertoire shows around 2.5 million clones, over 85% found once; its top ten account for roughly 0.39%. The specimen sequenced was naive CD4+ T cells from PBMCs. Subset indicated: CD45RA+ positively selected. The source is a man aged 18 to 35 in good health. Some clones in this sample may be carry-over from other donors' samples.

The chain combines TRBV2 with TRBJ1-2; no definite D call. From germline, CDR1 is SNHLY and CDR2 FYNNEI. Deletions cut 10 bases from V and 4 bases from J, with 19 bases between. The CDR3 runs 14 residues. DNA of the CDR3: TGTGCCACCACCCCCAGCGCAGGCCTCTATGGCTACACCTTC. It yields the protein CATTPSAGLYGYTF. Using reference TRBV2 and TRBJ1-2 for the parts outside the CDR3, the full variable domain is EPEVTQTPSHQVTQMGQEVILRCVPISNHLYFYWYRQILGQKVEFLVSFYNNEISEKSEIFDDQFSVERPDGSNFTLKIRSTKLEDSAMYFCATTPSAGLYGYTFGSGTRLTVV.

This clone has a handful of counts. The rearrangement links TRBV19 to TRBJ1-1, with D possibly TRBD1 on 5 matching bases. This CDR3 region has 12 residues. V was shortened by 3 bases and J by 6 bases, with 8 bases between the two germline ends. Germline V gene data show CDR1 as LNHDA and CDR2 as SQIVND (reference sequence). CDR3 protein: CASSMWGPEAFF. CDR3 in DNA: TGTGCCAGTAGTATGTGGGGCCCTGAAGCTTTCTTT.

This chain connects TRBV5-1 to TRBJ2-1; TRBD2 agrees at 10 bases. The junction had 12 bases not matched to a gene; V was cut back by 4 bases and J by 8 bases. The germline V gene encodes CDR1 SGHRS and CDR2 YFSETQ. The CDR3 runs to 16 residues. CDR3 region: CASSPSLSGREDEQFF. CDR3 DNA: TGCGCCAGCAGCCCTAGTTTGAGCGGGAGGGAGGATGAGCAGTTCTTC.

The genes are TRBV28 and TRBJ2-7, with a possible D match to TRBD1 (8 bases). Trimming pared 5 bases from V and 5 bases from J, leaving 16 bases between. CDR1 is MDHEN, CDR2 SYDVKM, per germline. The CDR3 is made up of 14 amino acids. CDR3 in DNA: TGTGCCAGCAGTAAACAGGGGGGAGGGGACGAGCAGTACTTC. Translated: CASSKQGGGDEQYF. Variable domain in full (rest from reference TRBV28 and TRBJ2-7): DVKVTQSSRYLVKRTGEKVFLECVQDMDHENMFWYRQDPGLGLRLIYFSYDVKMKEKGDIPEGYSVSREKKERFSLILESASTNQTSMYLCASSKQGGGDEQYFGPGTRLTVT.

The V gene is TRBV9, the J gene TRBJ2-5; D unresolved. Germline CDR1 is SGDLS and CDR2 is YYNGEE. The CDR3 spans 13 residues. Trimming took off 0 bases at V and 7 bases at J, with 10 bases between the two ends. The CDR3 protein is CASSVGDVGTQYF. In DNA, the CDR3 is TGTGCCAGCAGCGTAGGCGATGTGGGGACCCAGTACTTC.

The chain carries TRBV7-9 and TRBJ2-3; possibly TRBD1 for D (6 bases). Trimming shortened V by 5 bases and J by 5 bases, and 17 bases separated the two germline ends. Germline V CDR1 and CDR2: SEHNR, FQNEAQ (reference sequence). The CDR3 sequence is 15 residues long. CDR3 region: CASSPTMTGQDTQYF. The CDR3 DNA sequence: TGTGCCAGCAGCCCGACAATGACAGGTCAAGATACGCAGTATTTT.

The rearrangement links TRBV2 to TRBJ2-2, with D unresolved. This CDR3 spans 12 amino acids. The V gene's germline CDR1 is SNHLY and CDR2 FYNNEI. V was pared by 5 bases and J by 5 bases, with 6 bases between. CDR3 sequence (DNA): TGTGCCAGCAGTCCGCTGACCGGGGAGCTGTTTTTT. This encodes CASSPLTGELFF. The whole variable domain, remainder taken from reference TRBV2 and TRBJ2-2, is EPEVTQTPSHQVTQMGQEVILRCVPISNHLYFYWYRQILGQKVEFLVSFYNNEISEKSEIFDDQFSVERPDGSNFTLKIRSTKLEDSAMYFCASSPLTGELFFGEGSRLTVL.

The V and J genes are TRBV7-9 and TRBJ2-7; D not certain. This CDR3 has 15 amino acids. The germline CDR1 and CDR2 sequences are SEHNR and FQNEAQ (reference sequence). Trimming took 4 bases from V and 2 from J, leaving 15 bases between them. In DNA form, the CDR3 reads TGTGCCAGCAGCTCACATCCTCCGCCCCCCTACGAGCAGTACTTC. Amino acids: CASSSHPPPPYEQYF.

This chain joins TRBV5-4 and TRBJ2-7; 9 positions agree with TRBD1. Trimming took 6 bases from V and 5 from J; bases not matched to a gene: 12. From germline, CDR1 is SGHNT and CDR2 YYREEE (reference sequence). This CDR3 is 15 amino acids long. CDR3 bases: TGTGCCAGCACCACCGATGGGACAGGGTACCACGAGCAGTACTTC. It encodes CASTTDGTGYHEQYF. The variable domain in full, with the rest retrieved from reference TRBV5-4 and TRBJ2-7, is ETGVTQSPTHLIKTRGQQVTLRCSSQSGHNTVSWYQQALGQGPQFIFQYYREEENGRGNFPPRFSGLQFPNYSSELNVNALELDDSALYLCASTTDGTGYHEQYFGPGTRLTVT.

This clone was recorded a few times. Other nucleotide sequences from this sample produce the same CDR3. The rearrangement uses TRBV7-9 and TRBJ2-5, with D uncertain. In germline, CDR1 is SEHNR, CDR2 FQNEAQ (reference sequence). The CDR3 loop spans 10 amino acids. With 5 bases removed from V and 2 bases from J, the gap between germline ends came to 0 bases. DNA for the CDR3: TGTGCCAGCAGCCAAGAGACCCAGTACTTC. Protein sequence: CASSQETQYF.

The chain carries TRBV5-6 and TRBJ2-7, with TRBD1 matching over 10 bases. This CDR3 comprises 16 residues. J lost 2 bases, V lost 4 bases, and 9 bases had no gene match. Germline V gene data show CDR1 as SGHDT and CDR2 as YYEEEE. The CDR3 sequence is CASSRRGGTGAYEQYF. The CDR3 DNA reads as TGTGCCAGCAGCCGGCGAGGCGGGACAGGGGCCTACGAGCAGTACTTC.

The chain links TRBV7-2 to TRBJ2-5; perhaps D is TRBD1 or TRBD2 (5 bases each). V lost 5 bases and J 7 bases, leaving 14 bases between the germline ends. The CDR3 sequence is 13 residues long. Looked up from germline, CDR1 is SGHTA and CDR2 is FQGNSA. The CDR3 is CASSRDGQGTQYF. The DNA of the CDR3 is TGTGCCAGCAGCCGGGACGGTCAGGGGACCCAGTACTTC.

V and J are TRBV6-1 and TRBJ2-7, with 10 bases aligning to TRBD1. The germline gives CDR1 MNHNS, CDR2 SASEGT. This CDR3 has 14 residues. Unmatched junction bases numbered 6, after V lost 7 bases and J lost 3 bases. CDR3 sequence (DNA): TGTGCCAGCACCCGGGACAGGGGATTCTACGAGCAGTACTTC. It specifies CASTRDRGFYEQYF.

The V call is TRBV4-1, the J call TRBJ2-3, with 9 bases matching TRBD1. The CDR3 is 15 amino acids. V gave up 4 bases and J gave up 6 bases; unmatched junction bases: 8. The germline V gene has CDR1 MGHRA and CDR2 YSYEKL. CDR3 in DNA: TGCGCCAGCAGCCTACCGGGACAGGGTCGCGATACGCAGTATTTT. This translates into CASSLPGQGRDTQYF.

The chain recombines TRBV28 with TRBJ2-7; D is undetermined. V lost 7 bases and J 2 bases, leaving 18 bases between the germline ends. The CDR3 is made up of 15 amino acids. Germline V lookup: CDR1 MDHEN, CDR2 SYDVKM. The DNA for the CDR3 is TGTGCCAGCACCTCGGGCGCTTCTCCCACCTACGAGCAGTACTTC. Residues: CASTSGASPTYEQYF. Full variable domain (outside the CDR3, taken from reference TRBV28 and TRBJ2-7): DVKVTQSSRYLVKRTGEKVFLECVQDMDHENMFWYRQDPGLGLRLIYFSYDVKMKEKGDIPEGYSVSREKKERFSLILESASTNQTSMYLCASTSGASPTYEQYFGPGTRLTVT.